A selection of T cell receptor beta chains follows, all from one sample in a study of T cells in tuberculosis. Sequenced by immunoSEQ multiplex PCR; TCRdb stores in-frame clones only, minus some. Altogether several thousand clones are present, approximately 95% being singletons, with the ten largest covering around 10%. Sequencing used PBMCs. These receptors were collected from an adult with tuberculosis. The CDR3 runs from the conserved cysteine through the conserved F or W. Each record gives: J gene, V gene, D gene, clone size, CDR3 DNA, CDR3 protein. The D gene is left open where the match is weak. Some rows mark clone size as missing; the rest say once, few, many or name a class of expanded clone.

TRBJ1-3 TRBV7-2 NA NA TGTGCCAGCAGCTTTGACAGTCTGCAGACCATATATTTT CASSFDSLQTIYF
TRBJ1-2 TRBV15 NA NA TGTGCCACCAGTACCCGATTCCAGGGGCGGAGGGGCTACACCTTC CATSTRFQGRRGYTF
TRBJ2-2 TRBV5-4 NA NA TGTGCCAGCAGCTTGCTGGTGGGGGGGCCGTCCGGGGAGCTGTTTTTT CASSLLVGGPSGELFF
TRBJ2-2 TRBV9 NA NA TGTGCCAGCAGCGTTAGCAGCATGAACACCGGGGAGCTGTTTTTT CASSVSSMNTGELFF
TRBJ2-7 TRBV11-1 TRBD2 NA TGTGCCAGCAGCGTATCTAGCGGACCAAACTACGAGCAGTACTTC CASSVSSGPNYEQYF
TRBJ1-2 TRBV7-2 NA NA TGTGCCAGCAGCTTTACCGGCGGCGGGGAGGGCTACACCTTC CASSFTGGGEGYTF
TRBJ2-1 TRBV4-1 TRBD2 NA TGCGCCAGCAGCCAAGCTCCCCCGGGCGGGAGCTCCTACAATGAGCAGTTCTTC CASSQAPPGGSSYNEQFF
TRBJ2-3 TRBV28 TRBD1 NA TGTGCCAGCAGACCCACAGGGGGCGCGGGTTCAGATACGCAGTATTTT CASRPTGGAGSDTQYF
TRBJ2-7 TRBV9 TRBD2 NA TGTGCCAGCAGCGTAGATAGCGGGAGATCCCCCTACGAGCAGTACTTC CASSVDSGRSPYEQYF
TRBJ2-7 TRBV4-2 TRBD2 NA TGTGCCAGCAGCCAGGAAGAAGCGGGAGGGCCCTTCTCCTACGAGCAGTACTTC CASSQEEAGGPFSYEQYF
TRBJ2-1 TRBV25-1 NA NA TGTGCCAGCAGTGAATATTTAGTCAGGGACTACAATGAGCAGTTCTTC CASSEYLVRDYNEQFF
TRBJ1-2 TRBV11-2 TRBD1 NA TGTGCCAGCAGCTCCCGGGACAGGGACGGCTACACCTTC CASSSRDRDGYTF
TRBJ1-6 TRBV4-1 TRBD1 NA TGCGCCAGCAGCCAGTATGAACAGGGGAGGCATTCACCCCTCCACTTT CASSQYEQGRHSPLHF
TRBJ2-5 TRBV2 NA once TGTGCCAGCAGTGAGACGGGGGAAGGAGAGACCCAGTACTTC CASSETGEGETQYF
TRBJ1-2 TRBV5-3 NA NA TGTGCCAGAAGGGCTAGGTCGAACCCTCCTCAAAACTATGGCTACACCTTC CARRARSNPPQNYGYTF
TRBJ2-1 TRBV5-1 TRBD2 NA TGCGCCAGCAGCTTAAGGCGGGGGGTGTACAATGAGCAGTTCTTC CASSLRRGVYNEQFF
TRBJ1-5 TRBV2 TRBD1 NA TGTGCCAGCAGCCGCGGACAGGCTGGGGGGCCCCAGCATTTT CASSRGQAGGPQHF
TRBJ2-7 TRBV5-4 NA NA TGTGCCAGCAGCTTTACAGCTTCCTACGAGCAGTACTTC CASSFTASYEQYF
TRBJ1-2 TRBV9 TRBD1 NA TGTGCCAGCAGCGTTATCGACAGGGGGACCTATGGCTACACCTTC CASSVIDRGTYGYTF
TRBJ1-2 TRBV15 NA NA TGTGCCACCAGCAGAGGGACAGCCAGGAACTATGGCTACACCTTC CATSRGTARNYGYTF
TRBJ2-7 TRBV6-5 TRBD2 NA TGTGCCAGCAGGTGGACTAGCGCCAGCGAGCAGTACTTC CASRWTSASEQYF
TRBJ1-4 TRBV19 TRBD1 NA TGTGCCAGTAGTACTGAAAGGGACAGGGGGATTCAAAAACTGTTTTTT CASSTERDRGIQKLFF
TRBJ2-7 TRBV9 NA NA TGTGCCAGCAGCCTAGGAGGGGGACAGTATGCGTGGGAGCAGTACTTC CASSLGGGQYAWEQYF
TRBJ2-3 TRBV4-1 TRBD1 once TGCGCCAGCAGCCGGACAGGGTGGGTACTGATGGGGGAAGATACGCAGTATTTT CASSRTGWVLMGEDTQYF
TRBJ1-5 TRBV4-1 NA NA TGCGCCAGCAGCCAAGGGCCTAGCAATCAGCCCCAGCATTTT CASSQGPSNQPQHF
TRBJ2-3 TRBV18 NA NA TGTGCCAGCTCAGCGGGGGCAAGGGCAGATACGCAGTATTTT CASSAGARADTQYF
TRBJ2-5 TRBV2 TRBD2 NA TGTGCCAGCAGTGCCAGACTAGCGGGGGTCCTGGGGACCCAGTACTTC CASSARLAGVLGTQYF
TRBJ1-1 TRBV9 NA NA TGTGCCAGCAGCGTAGGGGGGCCATTGACTGAAGCTTTCTTT CASSVGGPLTEAFF
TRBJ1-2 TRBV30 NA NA TGTGCCTGGACCGTGGGGGCAGGGGATGGCTACACCTTC CAWTVGAGDGYTF
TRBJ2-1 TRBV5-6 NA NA TGTGCCAGCAGTCGCAGATACAATGAGCAGTTCTTC CASSRRYNEQFF
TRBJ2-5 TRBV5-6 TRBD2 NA TGTGCCAGCAGCCTCGGACTAGCGGGGGGGCCAGTGTTGGAGACCCAGTACTTC CASSLGLAGGPVLETQYF
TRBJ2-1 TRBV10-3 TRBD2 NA TGTGCCATGGGGTCTAGCGGTAACAATGAGCAGTTCTTC CAMGSSGNNEQFF
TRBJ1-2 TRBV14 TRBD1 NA TGTGCCAGCAGCCAGGAGGGAGGGACAGGGTGGAGTTTTAGGTATGGCTACACCTTC CASSQEGGTGWSFRYGYTF
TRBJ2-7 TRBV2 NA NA TGTGCCAGCAGCCTAAGCACCCACGAGCAGTACTTC CASSLSTHEQYF
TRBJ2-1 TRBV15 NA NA TGTGCCACCACCGGACGAGACAGGTACAATGAGCAGTTCTTC CATTGRDRYNEQFF
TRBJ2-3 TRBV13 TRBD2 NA TGTGCCAGCAGCTCCCCTAGCGGGGGGGCGTCCGATACGCAGTATTTT CASSSPSGGASDTQYF
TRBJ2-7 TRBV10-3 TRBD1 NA TGTGCCATCAGTGGGACAGGGACGACGGACGAGCAGTACTTC CAISGTGTTDEQYF